These T cell receptor beta chains were read from a single sample in a study of cytomegalovirus exposure and HLA in healthy donors. Sequencing was performed with immunoSEQ multiplex PCR; in TCRdb, only in-frame clones are kept and a portion is missing. Of more than 100,000 clones detected, around 79% appear once; the ten largest clones hold around 1.5%. The specimen sequenced was PBMCs. The receptors originated from a middle-aged woman in good health and CMV-seronegative. Each CDR3 is given with its conserved first and last residue. Fields, in order: J gene, clone size, CDR3 length, D gene, V gene, CDR3 protein, CDR3 DNA. The D gene is left open where the match is weak. Clone size is given for some rows only: seen once, a few or many times, or a class if the clone is expanded.

j_gene: TRBJ2-3; abundance: .; len: 15; d_gene: .; v_gene: TRBV6-5; CDR3aa: CASSYGGAGTDTQYF; CDR3nt: TGTGCCAGCAGTTACGGGGGGGCGGGAACAGATACGCAGTATTTT
j_gene: TRBJ1-4; abundance: .; len: 14; d_gene: .; v_gene: TRBV7-9; CDR3aa: CASSPGTAGEKLFF; CDR3nt: TGTGCCAGCAGCCCGGGAACAGCGGGTGAAAAACTGTTTTTT
j_gene: TRBJ1-1; abundance: .; len: 13; d_gene: TRBD1; v_gene: TRBV7-8; CDR3aa: CASRHRGNTEAFF; CDR3nt: TGTGCCAGCAGGCACAGGGGTAACACTGAAGCTTTCTTT
j_gene: TRBJ2-7; abundance: .; len: 16; d_gene: .; v_gene: TRBV27; CDR3aa: CASSFGAVVSTYEQYF; CDR3nt: TGTGCCAGCAGTTTTGGGGCAGTTGTTTCTACCTACGAGCAGTACTTC
j_gene: TRBJ1-1; abundance: .; len: 14; d_gene: .; v_gene: TRBV7-9; CDR3aa: CASSFFRDSAEAFF; CDR3nt: TGTGCCAGCAGCTTCTTCCGGGACTCTGCTGAAGCTTTCTTT
j_gene: TRBJ1-1; abundance: few; len: 11; d_gene: TRBD1; v_gene: TRBV25-1; CDR3aa: CASSRQGEAFF; CDR3nt: TGTGCCAGCAGCCGACAGGGTGAAGCTTTCTTT
j_gene: TRBJ2-7; abundance: .; len: 14; d_gene: TRBD1; v_gene: TRBV7-2; CDR3aa: CASSLGQHSYEQYF; CDR3nt: TGTGCCAGCAGCTTGGGACAGCATTCCTACGAGCAGTACTTC
j_gene: TRBJ2-5; abundance: .; len: 18; d_gene: TRBD1; v_gene: TRBV7-2; CDR3aa: CASSLRFSRGPLGETQYF; CDR3nt: TGTGCCAGCAGCTTAAGATTTAGCAGGGGGCCATTGGGAGAGACCCAGTACTTC
j_gene: TRBJ2-3; abundance: few; len: 16; d_gene: TRBD2; v_gene: TRBV6-1; CDR3aa: CASSGPSGGRSDTQYF; CDR3nt: TGTGCCAGCAGTGGACCTAGCGGAGGGCGGTCAGATACGCAGTATTTT
j_gene: TRBJ1-2; abundance: .; len: 12; d_gene: .; v_gene: TRBV6-5; CDR3aa: CASSYLSGGYTF; CDR3nt: TGTGCCAGCAGTTACTTGAGTGGTGGCTACACCTTC
j_gene: TRBJ1-1; abundance: few; len: 16; d_gene: .; v_gene: TRBV4-2; CDR3aa: CASSQEGSYMNTEAFF; CDR3nt: TGTGCCAGCAGCCAAGAGGGCAGCTACATGAACACTGAAGCTTTCTTT
j_gene: TRBJ2-6; abundance: few; len: 17; d_gene: TRBD2; v_gene: TRBV7-2; CDR3aa: CASSLVRGGAGANVLTF; CDR3nt: TGTGCCAGCAGCTTAGTCCGGGGGGGCGCTGGGGCCAACGTCCTGACTTTC
j_gene: TRBJ1-1; abundance: .; len: 14; d_gene: .; v_gene: TRBV7-9; CDR3aa: CASSPRAKNTEAFF; CDR3nt: TGTGCCAGCAGCCCGCGGGCCAAGAACACTGAAGCTTTCTTT
j_gene: TRBJ2-7; abundance: .; len: 16; d_gene: .; v_gene: TRBV10-3; CDR3aa: CAISDPGQEGSYEQYF; CDR3nt: TGTGCCATCAGTGACCCAGGACAGGAGGGCTCCTACGAGCAGTACTTC
j_gene: TRBJ2-1; abundance: .; len: 15; d_gene: TRBD2; v_gene: TRBV6-5; CDR3aa: CASSGSGTRPNEQFF; CDR3nt: TGTGCCAGCAGTGGATCCGGGACTAGACCTAATGAGCAGTTCTTC
j_gene: TRBJ1-1; abundance: .; len: 13; d_gene: TRBD1; v_gene: TRBV19; CDR3aa: CASTGQGNTEAFF; CDR3nt: TGTGCCAGTACCGGACAGGGGAACACTGAAGCTTTCTTT
j_gene: TRBJ1-1; abundance: .; len: 15; d_gene: .; v_gene: TRBV5-8; CDR3aa: CASSLAEGARTEAFF; CDR3nt: TGTGCCAGCAGCTTGGCTGAAGGGGCGCGGACTGAAGCTTTCTTT
j_gene: TRBJ2-5; abundance: .; len: 14; d_gene: .; v_gene: TRBV6-5; CDR3aa: CASSNGGERETQYF; CDR3nt: TGTGCCAGCAGCAACGGCGGGGAAAGGGAGACCCAGTACTTC
j_gene: TRBJ1-2; abundance: .; len: 15; d_gene: .; v_gene: TRBV30; CDR3aa: CAWSDTHGAPYGYTF; CDR3nt: TGTGCCTGGAGTGATACCCATGGGGCTCCCTATGGCTACACCTTC
j_gene: TRBJ2-7; abundance: .; len: 16; d_gene: TRBD2; v_gene: TRBV7-9; CDR3aa: CASSLVGGGATYEQYF; CDR3nt: TGTGCCAGCAGCTTAGTTGGCGGGGGAGCTACCTACGAGCAGTACTTC
j_gene: TRBJ2-6; abundance: .; len: 15; d_gene: .; v_gene: TRBV5-4; CDR3aa: CASSLARAGANVLTF; CDR3nt: TGTGCCAGCAGCCTCGCCAGGGCTGGGGCCAACGTCCTGACTTTC
j_gene: TRBJ1-1; abundance: .; len: 14; d_gene: .; v_gene: TRBV5-4; CDR3aa: CASSPWGGETEAFF; CDR3nt: TGTGCCAGCAGCCCGTGGGGGGGTGAGACTGAAGCTTTCTTT
j_gene: TRBJ2-7; abundance: .; len: 14; d_gene: .; v_gene: TRBV18; CDR3aa: CASSPGPGEVEQYF; CDR3nt: TGTGCCAGCTCACCAGGCCCCGGGGAAGTCGAGCAGTACTTC
j_gene: TRBJ1-6; abundance: .; len: 15; d_gene: .; v_gene: TRBV18; CDR3aa: CASSPTVQGNSPLHF; CDR3nt: TGTGCCAGCTCACCAACGGTACAGGGAAATTCACCCCTCCACTTT
j_gene: TRBJ2-2; abundance: .; len: 15; d_gene: TRBD1; v_gene: TRBV29-1; CDR3aa: CSVYDRGSNTGELFF; CDR3nt: TGCAGCGTTTATGACAGGGGCTCGAACACCGGGGAGCTGTTTTTT
j_gene: TRBJ1-2; abundance: .; len: 14; d_gene: .; v_gene: TRBV2; CDR3aa: CASSDGARGYGYTF; CDR3nt: TGTGCCAGCAGTGATGGGGCTAGGGGCTATGGCTACACCTTC
j_gene: TRBJ2-5; abundance: few; len: 15; d_gene: TRBD2; v_gene: TRBV2; CDR3aa: CASRWDYRTQETQYF; CDR3nt: TGTGCCAGCAGGTGGGACTACCGCACACAAGAGACCCAGTACTTC
j_gene: TRBJ2-5; abundance: once; len: 15; d_gene: TRBD2; v_gene: TRBV7-9; CDR3aa: CASSLTSGAQETQYF; CDR3nt: TGTGCCAGCAGCTTGACTAGCGGGGCCCAAGAGACCCAGTACTTC
j_gene: TRBJ2-7; abundance: .; len: 13; d_gene: TRBD2; v_gene: TRBV28; CDR3aa: CASTGLVDYEQYF; CDR3nt: TGTGCCAGCACGGGACTAGTGGACTACGAGCAGTACTTC
j_gene: TRBJ2-5; abundance: .; len: 14; d_gene: TRBD2; v_gene: TRBV4-1; CDR3aa: CASSRLAGSETQYF; CDR3nt: TGCGCCAGCAGCAGACTAGCCGGGTCGGAGACCCAGTACTTC
j_gene: TRBJ1-3; abundance: .; len: 15; d_gene: .; v_gene: TRBV28; CDR3aa: CASSLLAGTGNTIYF; CDR3nt: TGTGCCAGCAGTTTATTGGCAGGGACTGGAAACACCATATATTTT
j_gene: TRBJ1-4; abundance: .; len: 15; d_gene: TRBD1; v_gene: TRBV6-1; CDR3aa: CASSGGTGTAEKLFF; CDR3nt: TGTGCCAGCAGTGGAGGGACAGGGACGGCGGAAAAACTGTTTTTT
j_gene: TRBJ2-5; abundance: .; len: 15; d_gene: .; v_gene: TRBV5-1; CDR3aa: CASSLDQRAGETQYF; CDR3nt: TGCGCCAGCAGCTTGGATCAGAGGGCTGGAGAGACCCAGTACTTC
j_gene: TRBJ1-2; abundance: once; len: 15; d_gene: .; v_gene: TRBV5-4; CDR3aa: CASSLNGRKDYGYTF; CDR3nt: TGTGCCAGCAGCTTGAATGGCAGGAAAGACTATGGCTACACCTTC
j_gene: TRBJ1-1; abundance: .; len: 14; d_gene: .; v_gene: TRBV29-1; CDR3aa: CSVEGRGLNTEAFF; CDR3nt: TGCAGCGTTGAAGGAAGGGGATTGAACACTGAAGCTTTCTTT
j_gene: TRBJ1-6; abundance: .; len: 13; d_gene: .; v_gene: TRBV11-3; CDR3aa: CASSLDRGSPLHF; CDR3nt: TGTGCCAGCAGCTTAGATAGAGGTTCACCCCTCCACTTT
j_gene: TRBJ1-3; abundance: .; len: 13; d_gene: .; v_gene: TRBV30; CDR3aa: CAWTWSSGNTIYF; CDR3nt: TGTGCCTGGACTTGGAGCTCTGGAAACACCATATATTTT
j_gene: TRBJ1-4; abundance: .; len: 16; d_gene: .; v_gene: TRBV19; CDR3aa: CASRRYQGQPIEKLFF; CDR3nt: TGTGCCAGTAGACGGTACCAAGGACAGCCCATTGAAAAACTGTTTTTT
j_gene: TRBJ2-5; abundance: .; len: 14; d_gene: .; v_gene: TRBV29-1; CDR3aa: CSVQPAQGRETQYF; CDR3nt: TGCAGCGTTCAACCGGCGCAGGGTCGGGAGACCCAGTACTTC
j_gene: TRBJ2-3; abundance: few; len: 16; d_gene: TRBD2; v_gene: TRBV6-5; CDR3aa: CASSYLGTRRSWTQYF; CDR3nt: TGTGCCAGCAGTTATCTCGGGACTAGAAGGAGTTGGACGCAGTATTTT
j_gene: TRBJ1-1; abundance: .; len: 14; d_gene: .; v_gene: TRBV6-5; CDR3aa: CASSYELGVTEAFF; CDR3nt: TGTGCCAGCAGTTACGAGCTCGGGGTCACTGAAGCTTTCTTT
j_gene: TRBJ2-5; abundance: .; len: 14; d_gene: .; v_gene: TRBV15; CDR3aa: CATSKTGVQETQYF; CDR3nt: TGTGCCACCAGCAAGACAGGTGTCCAAGAGACCCAGTACTTC
j_gene: TRBJ1-1; abundance: .; len: 13; d_gene: TRBD1; v_gene: TRBV10-3; CDR3aa: CAIREQGSTEAFF; CDR3nt: TGTGCCATCAGGGAACAGGGGAGCACTGAAGCTTTCTTT
j_gene: TRBJ2-6; abundance: .; len: 15; d_gene: TRBD1; v_gene: TRBV7-3; CDR3aa: CASSFTGGWGNVLTF; CDR3nt: TGTGCCAGCAGCTTTACAGGGGGCTGGGGCAACGTCCTGACTTTC
j_gene: TRBJ2-7; abundance: once; len: 11; d_gene: .; v_gene: TRBV27; CDR3aa: CASTGYNEQYF; CDR3nt: TGTGCCAGCACCGGGTACAACGAGCAGTACTTC
j_gene: TRBJ1-2; abundance: .; len: 14; d_gene: TRBD1; v_gene: TRBV5-1; CDR3aa: CASSFGTGGEGYTF; CDR3nt: TGCGCCAGCAGCTTCGGGACAGGGGGTGAAGGCTACACCTTC
j_gene: TRBJ2-7; abundance: once; len: 15; d_gene: .; v_gene: TRBV10-3; CDR3aa: CAISVGQGSSYEQYF; CDR3nt: TGTGCCATCAGTGTAGGGCAGGGGAGCTCCTACGAGCAGTACTTC
j_gene: TRBJ1-1; abundance: .; len: 15; d_gene: TRBD1; v_gene: TRBV30; CDR3aa: CAWRGMGQRILEAFF; CDR3nt: TGTGCCTGGAGAGGGATGGGACAGAGAATTCTTGAAGCTTTCTTT
j_gene: TRBJ1-1; abundance: .; len: 13; d_gene: .; v_gene: TRBV7-7; CDR3aa: CASSLRGGTEAFF; CDR3nt: TGTGCTAGCAGCTTAAGAGGAGGCACTGAAGCTTTCTTT
j_gene: TRBJ1-1; abundance: .; len: 14; d_gene: .; v_gene: TRBV5-4; CDR3aa: CASSYRDGLTRAFF; CDR3nt: TGTGCCAGCAGCTATCGGGATGGACTGACTCGAGCTTTCTTT
j_gene: TRBJ2-7; abundance: .; len: 14; d_gene: TRBD1; v_gene: TRBV7-8; CDR3aa: CASSLEQGTYEQYF; CDR3nt: TGTGCCAGCAGCTTAGAACAGGGGACCTACGAGCAGTACTTC
j_gene: TRBJ2-1; abundance: .; len: 16; d_gene: .; v_gene: TRBV5-1; CDR3aa: CASSTRGGDSYNEQFF; CDR3nt: TGCGCCAGCAGCACGAGGGGAGGAGACTCCTACAATGAGCAGTTCTTC